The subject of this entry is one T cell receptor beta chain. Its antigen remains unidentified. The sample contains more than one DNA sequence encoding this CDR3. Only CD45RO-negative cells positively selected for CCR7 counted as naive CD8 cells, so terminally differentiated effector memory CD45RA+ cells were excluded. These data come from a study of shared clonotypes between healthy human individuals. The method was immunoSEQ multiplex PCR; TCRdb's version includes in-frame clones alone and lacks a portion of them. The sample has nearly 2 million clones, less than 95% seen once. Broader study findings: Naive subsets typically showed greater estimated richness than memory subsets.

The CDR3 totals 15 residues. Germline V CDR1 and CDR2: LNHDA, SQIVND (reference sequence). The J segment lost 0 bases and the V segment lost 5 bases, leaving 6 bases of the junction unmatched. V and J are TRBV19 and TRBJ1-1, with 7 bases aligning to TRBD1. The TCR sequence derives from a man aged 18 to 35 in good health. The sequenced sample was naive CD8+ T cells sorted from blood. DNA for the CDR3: TGTGCCAGTAGTCCTCGGGACAGCATGAACACTGAAGCTTTCTTT. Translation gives CASSPRDSMNTEAFF.